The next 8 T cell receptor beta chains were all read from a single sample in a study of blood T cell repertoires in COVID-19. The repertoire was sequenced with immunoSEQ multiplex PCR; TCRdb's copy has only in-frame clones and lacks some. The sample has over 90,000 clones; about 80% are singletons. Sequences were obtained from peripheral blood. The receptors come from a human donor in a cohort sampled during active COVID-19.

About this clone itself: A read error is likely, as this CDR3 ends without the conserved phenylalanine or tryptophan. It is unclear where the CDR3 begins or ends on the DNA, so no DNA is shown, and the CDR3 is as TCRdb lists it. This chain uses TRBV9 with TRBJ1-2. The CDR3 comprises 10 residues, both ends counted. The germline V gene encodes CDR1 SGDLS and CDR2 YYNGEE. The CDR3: CASKMAASVL.

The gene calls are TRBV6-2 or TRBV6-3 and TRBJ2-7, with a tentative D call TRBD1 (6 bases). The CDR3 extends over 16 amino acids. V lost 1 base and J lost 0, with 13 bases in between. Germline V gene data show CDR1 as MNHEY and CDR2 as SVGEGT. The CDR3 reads CASSYFRQASSYEQYF. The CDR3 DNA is TGTGCCAGCAGTTACTTCAGACAGGCGAGCTCCTACGAGCAGTACTTC.

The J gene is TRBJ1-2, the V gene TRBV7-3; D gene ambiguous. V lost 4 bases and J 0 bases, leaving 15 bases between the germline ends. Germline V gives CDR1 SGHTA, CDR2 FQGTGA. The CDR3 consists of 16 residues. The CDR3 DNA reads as TGTGCCAGCAGCTCCCCCCCCAACACAACTAACTATGGCTACACCTTC. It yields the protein CASSSPPNTTNYGYTF.

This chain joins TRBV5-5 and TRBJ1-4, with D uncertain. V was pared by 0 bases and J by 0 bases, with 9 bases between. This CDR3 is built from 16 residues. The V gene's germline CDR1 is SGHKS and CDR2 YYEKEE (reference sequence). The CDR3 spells CASSLARHATNEKLFF. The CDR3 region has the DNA TGTGCCAGCAGCTTGGCCAGACACGCAACTAATGAAAAACTGTTTTTT.

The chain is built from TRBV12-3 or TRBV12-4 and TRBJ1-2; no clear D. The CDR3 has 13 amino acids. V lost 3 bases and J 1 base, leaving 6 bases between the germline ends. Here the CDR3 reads CASSFGVNYGYTF. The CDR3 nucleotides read TGTGCCAGCAGTTTCGGGGTTAACTATGGCTACACCTTC.

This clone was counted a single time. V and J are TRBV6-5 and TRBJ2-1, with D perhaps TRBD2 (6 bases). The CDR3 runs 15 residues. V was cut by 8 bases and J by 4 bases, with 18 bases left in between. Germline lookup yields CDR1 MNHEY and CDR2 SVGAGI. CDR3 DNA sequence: TGTGCCAGCTACCGGGACTTTGTCTTTTACAATGAGCAGTTCTTC. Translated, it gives CASYRDFVFYNEQFF.

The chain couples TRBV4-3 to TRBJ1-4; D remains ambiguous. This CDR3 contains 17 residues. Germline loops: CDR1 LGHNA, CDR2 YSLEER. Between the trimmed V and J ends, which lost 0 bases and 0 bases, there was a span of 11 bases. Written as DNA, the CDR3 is TGCGCCAGCAGCCAAGAGGCAGGTTTTGCAACTAATGAAAAACTGTTTTTT. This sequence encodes CASSQEAGFATNEKLFF.

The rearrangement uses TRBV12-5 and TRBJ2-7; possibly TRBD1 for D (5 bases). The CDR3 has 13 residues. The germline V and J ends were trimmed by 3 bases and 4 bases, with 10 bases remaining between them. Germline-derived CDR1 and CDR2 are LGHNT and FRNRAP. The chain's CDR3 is CASGFTGAYEQYF. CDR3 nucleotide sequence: TGTGCTAGTGGTTTTACAGGAGCTTACGAGCAGTACTTC.